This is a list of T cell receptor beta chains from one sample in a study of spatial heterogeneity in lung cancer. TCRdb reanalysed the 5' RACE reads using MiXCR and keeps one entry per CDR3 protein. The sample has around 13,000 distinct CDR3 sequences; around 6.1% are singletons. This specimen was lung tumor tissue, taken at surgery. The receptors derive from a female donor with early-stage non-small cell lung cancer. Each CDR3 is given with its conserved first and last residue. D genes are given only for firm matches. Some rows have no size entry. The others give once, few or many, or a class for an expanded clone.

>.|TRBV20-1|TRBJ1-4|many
CSARVAQGSEKLFF
TGCAGTGCTAGAGTGGCGCAGGGTAGCGAAAAACTGTTTTTT
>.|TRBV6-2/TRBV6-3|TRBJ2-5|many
CASSYSNRAVETQYF
TGTGCCAGCAGTTACTCGAACAGGGCGGTAGAGACCCAGTACTTC
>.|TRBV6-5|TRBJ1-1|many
CASSYGGRAFF
TGTGCCAGCAGTTACGGGGGTCGGGCTTTCTTT
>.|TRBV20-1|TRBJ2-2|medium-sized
CSARDLDLTGELFF
TGCAGTGCTAGAGATTTGGACCTCACCGGGGAGCTGTTTTTT
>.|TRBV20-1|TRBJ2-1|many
CSARGISYNEQFF
TGCAGTGCTAGAGGAATCTCCTACAATGAGCAGTTCTTC
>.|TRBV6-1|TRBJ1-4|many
CASSGTAWDEKLFF
TGTGCCAGCAGTGGGACAGCTTGGGATGAAAAACTGTTTTTT
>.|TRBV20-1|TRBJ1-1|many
CSARPSGDENTEAFF
TGCAGTGCTAGACCCTCAGGGGACGAAAACACTGAAGCTTTCTTT
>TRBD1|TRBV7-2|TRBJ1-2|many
CASSLARGNYGYTF
TGTGCCAGCAGCTTAGCCAGGGGGAACTATGGCTACACCTTC
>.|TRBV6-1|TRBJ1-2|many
CASSVQLSDYGYTF
TGTGCCAGCAGTGTTCAGCTGTCGGACTATGGCTACACCTTC
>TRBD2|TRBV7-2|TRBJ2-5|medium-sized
CASSLNSGIGETQYF
TGTGCCAGCAGCTTAAACAGCGGGATAGGAGAGACCCAGTACTTC
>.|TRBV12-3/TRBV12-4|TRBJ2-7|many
CASRTDYEQYF
TGTGCCAGCAGAACCGACTACGAGCAGTACTTC
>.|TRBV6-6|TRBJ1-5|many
CASSYSGHSNQPQHF
TGTGCCAGCAGTTACTCCGGCCACAGTAATCAGCCCCAGCATTTT
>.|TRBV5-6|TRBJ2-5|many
CASSGGGPRGTQYF
TGTGCCAGCAGCGGGGGTGGGCCCCGGGGGACCCAGTACTTC
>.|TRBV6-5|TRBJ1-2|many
CASSFRQGGGYTF
TGTGCCAGCAGTTTCCGGCAGGGAGGCGGCTACACCTTC
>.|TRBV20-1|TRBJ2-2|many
CSAMWGSGTGELFF
TGCAGTGCTATGTGGGGGAGTGGGACCGGGGAGCTGTTTTTT
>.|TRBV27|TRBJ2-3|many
CASSPGPSFTDTQYF
TGTGCCAGCAGTCCGGGGCCCAGTTTCACAGATACGCAGTATTTT
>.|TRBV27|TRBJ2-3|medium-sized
CASAPTRTDTQYF
TGTGCCAGCGCCCCTACACGCACAGATACGCAGTATTTT
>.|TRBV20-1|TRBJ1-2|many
CSAQSGDRMDGYTF
TGCAGTGCCCAGTCCGGTGATAGAATGGATGGCTACACCTTC
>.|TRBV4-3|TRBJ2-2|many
CASSEGNTGELFF
TGCGCCAGCAGCGAAGGGAACACCGGGGAGCTGTTTTTT
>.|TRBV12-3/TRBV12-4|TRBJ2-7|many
CASSPGNYEQYF
TGTGCCAGCAGTCCCGGAAATTACGAGCAGTACTTC
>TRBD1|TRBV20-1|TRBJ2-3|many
CSASLDRTADTQYF
TGCAGTGCTAGTTTGGACAGGACGGCAGATACGCAGTATTTT
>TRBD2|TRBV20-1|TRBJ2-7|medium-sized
CSAINPRGLAVEQYF
TGCAGTGCTATTAACCCGCGGGGACTAGCTGTCGAGCAGTACTTC
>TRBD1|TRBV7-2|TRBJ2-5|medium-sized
CASSLGQRSETQYF
TGTGCCAGCAGCCTGGGACAGAGGTCAGAGACCCAGTACTTC
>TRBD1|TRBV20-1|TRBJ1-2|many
CSARTFSGGGYTF
TGCAGTGCTAGGACCTTCTCAGGGGGCGGCTACACCTTC
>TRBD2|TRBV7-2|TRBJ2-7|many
CASSFAAGSGRGYEQYF
TGTGCCAGCAGCTTCGCCGCCGGTAGCGGGAGGGGTTACGAGCAGTACTTC
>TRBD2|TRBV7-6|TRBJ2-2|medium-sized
CASSLDPLAGGELFF
TGTGCCAGCAGCTTAGATCCCTTAGCGGGCGGGGAGCTGTTTTTT
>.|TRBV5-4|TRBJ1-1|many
CAIGRREYTEAFF
TGTGCCATCGGGCGACGGGAGTACACTGAAGCTTTCTTT
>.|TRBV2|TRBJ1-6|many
CVSSRGWNSPLHF
TGTGTCAGCTCCAGGGGATGGAATTCACCCCTCCACTTT
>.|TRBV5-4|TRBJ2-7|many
CASSAGRGLYEQYF
TGTGCCAGCAGTGCCGGACGTGGTCTATACGAGCAGTACTTC
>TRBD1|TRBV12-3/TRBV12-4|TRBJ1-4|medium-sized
CASSLTGGRNNEKLFF
TGTGCCAGCAGTTTGACAGGGGGCAGAAATAATGAAAAACTGTTTTTT
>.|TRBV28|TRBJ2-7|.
CASSRLTYEQYF
TGTGCCAGCAGCAGGCTAACCTACGAGCAGTACTTC
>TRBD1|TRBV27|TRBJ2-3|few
CASSSLQGTGTDTQYF
TGTGCCAGCAGTTCGCTACAAGGGACAGGGACAGATACGCAGTATTTT
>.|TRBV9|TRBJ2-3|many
CASSGGSGGYTDTQYF
TGTGCCAGCAGCGGGGGGTCTGGCGGGTACACAGATACGCAGTATTTT
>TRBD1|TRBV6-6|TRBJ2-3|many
CASSYPDREGTDTQYF
TGTGCCAGCAGTTACCCAGACAGGGAAGGAACAGATACGCAGTATTTT
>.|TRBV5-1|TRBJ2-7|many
CASSLRTGGEQYF
TGCGCCAGCAGCTTGAGGACCGGCGGCGAGCAGTACTTC
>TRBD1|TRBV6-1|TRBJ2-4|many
CASSQNRGYIQYF
TGTGCCAGCAGTCAGAACAGGGGATACATTCAGTACTTC
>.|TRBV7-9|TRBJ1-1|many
CASSDWDYTEAFF
TGTGCCAGCAGCGATTGGGACTACACTGAAGCTTTCTTT
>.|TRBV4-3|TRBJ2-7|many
CASSQDRDTSYEQYF
TGCGCCAGCAGCCAAGACCGGGACACCTCCTACGAGCAGTACTTC
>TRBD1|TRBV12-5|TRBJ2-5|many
CASAAKGTGGKETQYF
TGTGCTAGTGCCGCGAAGGGGACAGGGGGGAAAGAGACCCAGTACTTC
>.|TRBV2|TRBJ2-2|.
CASSVPGELFF
TGTGCCAGCAGTGTCCCCGGGGAGCTGTTTTTT
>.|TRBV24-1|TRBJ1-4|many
CATSDSGQGTRKLFF
TGTGCCACCAGTGATTCGGGGCAGGGGACTAGAAAACTGTTTTTT
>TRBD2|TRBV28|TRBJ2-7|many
CASSGTAGVGYEQYF
TGTGCCAGCAGTGGGACCGCGGGGGTGGGCTACGAGCAGTACTTC
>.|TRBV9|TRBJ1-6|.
CASSVLWQGGSPLHF
TGTGCCAGCAGCGTACTTTGGCAGGGTGGTTCACCCCTCCACTTT
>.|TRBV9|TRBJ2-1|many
CASSSGGNSYNEQFF
TGTGCCAGCAGCTCCGGCGGGAACTCCTACAATGAGCAGTTCTTC
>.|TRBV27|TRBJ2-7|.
CASSSETHEQYF
TGTGCCAGCAGTTCCGAGACCCACGAGCAGTACTTC
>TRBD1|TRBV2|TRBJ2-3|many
CASSLDRGATDTQYF
TGTGCCAGCAGTTTGGACAGGGGGGCGACAGATACGCAGTATTTT
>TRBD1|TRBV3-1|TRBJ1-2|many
CASSLGTGANYGYTF
TGTGCCAGCAGCCTAGGGACAGGGGCTAACTATGGCTACACCTTC
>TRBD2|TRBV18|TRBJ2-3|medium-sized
CASSPVLAGGDTQYF
TGTGCCAGCTCACCAGTATTAGCGGGAGGAGATACGCAGTATTTT
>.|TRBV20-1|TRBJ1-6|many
CSARPPGGSYNSPLHF
TGCAGTGCTAGACCACCCGGGGGCTCCTATAATTCACCCCTCCACTTT
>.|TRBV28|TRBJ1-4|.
CASSSPGQGNEKLFF
TGTGCCAGCAGCTCCCCGGGGCAAGGGAATGAAAAACTGTTTTTT
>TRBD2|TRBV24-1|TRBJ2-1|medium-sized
CATSDPGLAGRDEQFF
TGTGCCACCAGTGACCCGGGACTAGCGGGTCGGGATGAGCAGTTCTTC
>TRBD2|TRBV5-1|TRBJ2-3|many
CASSLGSSGTTDTQYF
TGCGCCAGCAGCTTGGGATCTAGCGGGACTACAGATACGCAGTATTTT